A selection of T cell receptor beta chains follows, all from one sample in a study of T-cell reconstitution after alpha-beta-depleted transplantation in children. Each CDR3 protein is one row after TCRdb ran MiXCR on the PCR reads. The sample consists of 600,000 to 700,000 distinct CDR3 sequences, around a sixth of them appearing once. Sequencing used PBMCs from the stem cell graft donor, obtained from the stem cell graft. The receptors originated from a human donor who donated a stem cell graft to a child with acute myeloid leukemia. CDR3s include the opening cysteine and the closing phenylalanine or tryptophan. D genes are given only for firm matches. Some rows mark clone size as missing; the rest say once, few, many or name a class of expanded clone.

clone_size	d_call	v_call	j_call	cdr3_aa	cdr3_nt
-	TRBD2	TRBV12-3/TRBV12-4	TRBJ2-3	CASSASSGDFPDTQYF	TGTGCCAGCAGTGCTAGTAGCGGGGATTTCCCAGATACGCAGTATTTT
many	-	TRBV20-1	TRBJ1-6	CSAREHNGDSPLHF	TGCAGTGCTAGAGAACACAACGGGGACTCACCCCTCCACTTT
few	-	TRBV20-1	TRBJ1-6	CSARDYKGLTGNSPLHF	TGCAGTGCTAGAGATTACAAGGGATTAACTGGAAATTCACCCCTCCACTTT
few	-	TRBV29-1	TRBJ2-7	CSVGQSLYEQYF	TGCAGCGTTGGACAGAGTCTCTACGAGCAGTACTTC
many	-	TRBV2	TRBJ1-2	CASSERRTNYGYTF	TGTGCCAGCAGTGAGCGTCGCACCAACTATGGCTACACCTTC
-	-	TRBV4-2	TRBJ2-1	CASSQDPAENEHFF	TGTGCCAGCAGCCAAGATCCTGCCGAAAATGAGCATTTCTTC
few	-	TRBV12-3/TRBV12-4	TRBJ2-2	CASSLAGRGPLFF	TGTGCCAGCAGTTTAGCGGGGCGAGGGCCGCTGTTTTTT
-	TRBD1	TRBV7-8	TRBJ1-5	CASSGGTGGNQPQHF	TGTGCCAGCAGCGGGGGGACAGGGGGGAATCAGCCCCAGCATTTT
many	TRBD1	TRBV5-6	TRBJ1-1	CASSSRQGAVEAFF	TGTGCCAGCAGCTCCCGACAGGGGGCTGTTGAAGCTTTCTTT
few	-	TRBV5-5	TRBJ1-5	CASSLESRPHQPQHF	TGTGCCAGCAGCTTGGAATCCAGGCCCCATCAGCCCCAGCATTTT
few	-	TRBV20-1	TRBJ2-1	CSAPLGAASSYNEQFF	TGCAGTGCACCTCTGGGGGCGGCCAGCTCCTACAATGAGCAGTTCTTC